The next 8 T cell receptor beta chains were all read from a single sample in a study of blood T cell repertoires in COVID-19. Libraries were prepared by immunoSEQ multiplex PCR; TCRdb keeps only in-frame clonotypes and omits some of them. The sample has some 340,000 clones, approximately 90% seen once. The sample taken for sequencing was PBMCs or T cells enriched from blood (not recorded which). Source of these receptors: a young woman who had been exposed to COVID-19.

This clone was seen just once. The chain carries TRBV7-8 and TRBJ2-1, with 8 bases that match TRBD2. CDR1 and CDR2 from the germline V gene are SGHVS and FQNEAQ. The V and J ends lost 6 bases and 7 bases, in that order; junction bases with no gene match: 8. CDR3 length: 14 residues. The CDR3 region is CASRIAGPFNEQFF. DNA for the CDR3: TGTGCCAGCAGAATAGCGGGGCCCTTTAATGAGCAGTTCTTC.

This rearrangement joins TRBV4-1 to TRBJ1-2; 8 bases map to TRBD1. The germline V gene has CDR1 MGHRA and CDR2 YSYEKL. The CDR3 runs 15 residues. Losses at the gene ends were 1 base for V and 5 bases for J; bases not matched to a gene: 6. CDR3 DNA sequence: TGCGCCAGCAGCCAAGTGGGGACAGGCGAGTATGGCTACACCTTC. Translating it yields CASSQVGTGEYGYTF.

V and J are TRBV18 and TRBJ1-4; 8 bases are a match to TRBD1. The CDR3 is 16 residues long. V was clipped by 2 bases and J by 7 bases; unmatched bases: 9. Germline V gene data show CDR1 as KGHSH and CDR2 as LQKENI. CDR3 coding DNA: TGTGCCAGCTCACCATACTCCGGACAGGGTGTTGAAAAACTGTTTTTT. It is translated as CASSPYSGQGVEKLFF.

The V gene is TRBV21-1, the J gene TRBJ2-7; the table calls TRBD1, which could not be checked here. TRBV21-1 is labeled a pseudogene. This CDR3 is built from 15 residues. DNA for the CDR3: TGTGCCAGCAGGCCCAAGGGGAATAGCTCCTACGAGCAGTACTTC. It specifies CASRPKGNSSYEQYF.

J is TRBJ1-2 and V is TRBV7-9, with 8 positions matching TRBD1. The CDR3 spans 16 residues. Per the germline V gene, CDR1 is SEHNR and CDR2 is FQNEAQ (reference sequence). CDR3 region: CAAGSPRGQPNYGYTF. The DNA for the CDR3 is TGTGCAGCAGGATCTCCCAGGGGGCAACCAAACTATGGCTACACCTTC.

The gene calls are TRBV12-3 or TRBV12-4 and TRBJ1-1; the D is unclear. Trimming cost V 5 bases and J 5 bases, with 12 bases left between them. The CDR3 consists of 13 residues. The CDR3 here is CASSKQSLTEAFF. The CDR3 DNA is TGTGCCAGCAGTAAACAGTCCTTGACTGAAGCTTTCTTT.

Concerning this clone itself: Other DNA sequences from this sample encode an identical CDR3 as well. The chain carries TRBV4-1 and TRBJ1-1; 7 bases agree with TRBD1. This CDR3 spans 14 amino acids. Losses at the gene ends were 4 bases for V and 4 bases for J; bases not matched to a gene: 6. The germline V gene encodes CDR1 MGHRA and CDR2 YSYEKL. The CDR3 DNA is TGCGCCAGCAGCCCGAGACAGGGTGGCACTGAAGCTTTCTTT. Translated: CASSPRQGGTEAFF.

The chain is built from TRBV2 and TRBJ1-1; D unresolved. CDR1 SNHLY and CDR2 FYNNEI come from the germline V gene. The ends were cut back, 6 bases at V and 1 base at J, with 12 bases in the middle. CDR3 length equals 14 residues. This chain's CDR3 is CASRGFGKNTEAFF. The CDR3 region has the DNA TGTGCCAGCAGAGGATTCGGGAAGAACACTGAAGCTTTCTTT.